This TCR beta chain emerged from a study of OX40 agonist ivuxolimab in advanced cancers. Study results and limitations: Determination of antigen specificity was not performed for the expanded peripheral T cells. Some of the nonresponding patients also showed low levels of normalized T-cell clonal expansion.

Clones were sequenced by immunoSEQ multiplex PCR, and TCRdb holds only the in-frame ones, with some missing. This sample carries about 110,000 clones, approximately 89% of them seen once, and the ten largest clones take about 1.2%. The timepoints at which blood was sampled were baseline, cycle 4 day 1, and cycle 7 day 1. A note on this clone: The antigen remains undetermined.

The germline gives CDR1 SEHNR, CDR2 FQNEAQ (reference sequence). CDR3 size: 16 residues. V lost 1 base and J lost 5, with 15 bases in between. V and J are TRBV7-9 and TRBJ2-1; a possible D gene is TRBD1 (6 bases). The receptor comes from an adult with an advanced solid tumor such as melanoma, head and neck, liver or kidney cancer. This sample comprised CD4+ or CD8+ T cells sorted from blood, obtained in a trial of the OX40 agonist ivuxolimab. Here the CDR3 DNA reads TGTGCCAGCAGCTTAGTACAGGGCCCCACGAACAATGAGCAGTTCTTC. As protein: CASSLVQGPTNNEQFF.